Shown below are 26 T cell receptor beta chains from a single sample sequenced in a study of blood T cells in healthy people across ages. Primed by a sample-barcoded 5' primer and a J-beta primer mix, a second PCR proceeded for about 7 to 11 cycles. TCRdb reprocessed the 5' RACE reads with MiXCR, giving one entry per CDR3 protein. Altogether under 850,000 distinct CDR3 sequences are present, 35% to 40% being singletons, with the ten largest covering 10% to 15%. The sequenced sample consisted of blood. These receptors were collected from a man aged 18-30 years in good health.

In its sample, this clonotype was seen a few times. This chain connects TRBV5-1 to TRBJ2-3; perhaps D is TRBD1 or TRBD2 (5 bases each). Trimming took 6 bases from V and 0 from J, leaving 14 bases between them. The germline gives CDR1 SGHRS, CDR2 YFSETQ. This CDR3 is built from 15 residues. CDR3 amino acids: CASKVRGLSTDTQYF. CDR3 bases: TGCGCCAGCAAGGTTCGGGGCCTTAGCACAGATACGCAGTATTTT.

This clonotype has only a few counts. The rearrangement uses TRBV4-2 and TRBJ2-7, with D maybe TRBD2 (6 bases). Germline V gene lookup returns CDR1 LGHNA and CDR2 YNFKEQ. This CDR3 is 16 amino acids long. The V end lost 1 base, the J end lost 7 bases, and 20 bases lay between the germline ends. CDR3 loop: CASSQAPAGTSVEQYF. The CDR3, as DNA: TGTGCCAGCAGCCAAGCGCCGGCGGGGACCTCTGTGGAGCAGTACTTC.

CDR3 loop: CASSPHNRDEAFF. The CDR3, as DNA: TGTGCCAGCAGTCCTCATAACAGGGATGAAGCTTTCTTT. The chain combines TRBV6-6 with TRBJ1-1, with TRBD1 as a possible D gene (6 bases). The CDR3 spans 13 residues. Trimming cost V 5 bases and J 7 bases, with 14 bases left between them. Germline V lookup: CDR1 MNHNY, CDR2 SVGAGI (reference sequence).

This clonotype appeared many times. The V call is TRBV7-2, the J call TRBJ2-7; no definite D call. Germline V CDR1 and CDR2: SGHTA, FQGNSA. V was shortened by 0 bases and J by 3 bases, with 15 bases between the two germline ends. CDR3 length: 16 amino acids. CDR3: CASSLALIRSGYEQYF. The CDR3 DNA follows: TGTGCCAGCAGCTTAGCGCTGATCCGGAGTGGCTACGAGCAGTACTTC.

The J gene is TRBJ1-1, the V gene TRBV10-3; D is possibly TRBD1 (5 bases). Trimming removed 1 base from V and 3 bases from J, with 9 bases in between. CDR3 size: 14 residues. Germline CDR1 is ENHRY and CDR2 is SYGVKD. For the CDR3, the DNA is TGTGCCATCAGTGAGTACTTGGGGGACACTGAAGCTTTCTTT. Translated: CAISEYLGDTEAFF.

The chain is built from TRBV20-1 and TRBJ2-5; tentative D call: TRBD1 (5 bases). CDR3 length: 16 amino acids. The germline V and J ends were trimmed by 2 bases and 11 bases, with 27 bases remaining between them. Germline lookup yields CDR1 DFQATT and CDR2 SNEGSKA (reference sequence). The CDR3 spells CSARPLDRTSYDEQYF. CDR3 in DNA: TGCAGTGCTAGACCTCTAGACAGAACTTCCTACGATGAGCAGTACTTC.

This clonotype has ten or more counts. This clone may be a read error of a much larger clone one base away. The chain combines TRBV20-1 with TRBJ1-6; 7 bases fit TRBD1. CDR1 and CDR2 from the germline V gene are DFQATT and SNEGSKA (reference sequence). The CDR3 extends over 14 amino acids. The CDR3 DNA sequence: TGCAGTGCTAGAGTGGGGACAGAGTATTCACCCCCCCACTTT. This sequence encodes CSARVGTEYSPPHF.

CDR3 bases: TGCGCCAGCAGCTTGGGACAGGGGAACTCAGGTTCACCCCTCCACTTT. Protein sequence: CASSLGQGNSGSPLHF. This chain uses TRBV5-1 with TRBJ1-6, with TRBD1 identical over 8 bases. The V gene's germline CDR1 is SGHRS and CDR2 YFSETQ. V gave up 0 bases and J gave up 9 bases; unmatched junction bases: 8. CDR3 length: 16 amino acids.

This chain joins TRBV12-3 or TRBV12-4 and TRBJ1-4; D is uncertain. V was pared by 5 bases and J by 0 bases, with 13 bases between. The CDR3 spans 16 residues. CDR3: CASSPTPSATNEKLFF. The CDR3 DNA follows: TGTGCCAGCAGTCCCACCCCGTCGGCAACTAATGAAAAACTGTTTTTT.

This clonotype has just a few counts. This sequence joins TRBV5-1 and TRBJ2-3, with 12 bases fitting TRBD2. V lost 4 bases to trimming and J lost 4 bases; unmatched junction nucleotides: 7. The CDR3 consists of 16 residues. Germline loops: CDR1 SGHRS, CDR2 YFSETQ. The CDR3 loop is CASSARTSGASDTQYF. CDR3 in DNA: TGCGCCAGCAGCGCGAGGACTAGCGGGGCTTCAGATACGCAGTATTTT.

The chain joins TRBV3-1 to TRBJ1-5, with D unclear. With 4 bases removed from V and 0 bases from J, the gap between germline ends came to 10 bases. The CDR3 contains 15 residues. Germline assignment: CDR1 LGHDT and CDR2 YNNKEL (reference sequence). This chain's CDR3 is CASSPGSYSNQPQHF. The CDR3 bases are TGTGCCAGCAGCCCTGGGTCCTATAGCAATCAGCCCCAGCATTTT.

CDR3 residues: CASSTMTGQIYEQYF. CDR3 DNA: TGTGCCAGCAGTACAATGACGGGACAAATCTACGAGCAGTACTTC. The V call is TRBV27, the J call TRBJ2-7, with D possibly matching TRBD1 (6 bases). The CDR3 length is 15 residues. V shed 5 bases and J shed 3 bases, with 17 bases lying between them. CDR1 MNHEY and CDR2 SMNVEV come from the germline V gene (reference sequence).

This chain connects TRBV6-2 or TRBV6-3 to TRBJ2-1; 9 bases line up with TRBD1. The J segment lost 3 bases and the V segment lost 10 bases, leaving 10 bases of the junction unmatched. This CDR3 is 15 amino acids long. CDR1 and CDR2 (germline): MNHEY, SVGEGT. CDR3 sequence reads: CATMSGTGYYNEQFF. The CDR3 DNA reads TGTGCCACGATGTCAGGGACAGGGTACTACAATGAGCAGTTCTTC.

This rearrangement joins TRBV5-1 to TRBJ2-3; D uncertain. Germline lookup yields CDR1 SGHRS and CDR2 YFSETQ. The CDR3 totals 13 residues. V was cut by 5 bases and J by 5 bases, with 12 bases left in between. CDR3 region: CASSSGSEDTQYF. The CDR3 region has the DNA TGCGCCAGCAGTTCCGGCTCCGAAGATACGCAGTATTTT.

V usage is TRBV12-5 and J usage is TRBJ2-5; D is ambiguous. The CDR3 consists of 15 residues. The germline V gene has CDR1 LGHNT and CDR2 FRNRAP. Deletions cut 0 bases from V and 11 bases from J, with 19 bases between. In nucleotides, the CDR3 is TGTGCTAGTGGTTTGGTACTTGGCACCGACAATGAGCAGTACTTC. This encodes CASGLVLGTDNEQYF.

This clonotype was detected ten times or more. The chain joins TRBV12-3 or TRBV12-4 to TRBJ2-1, with D maybe TRBD2 (7 bases). Trimming cost V 0 bases and J 1 base, with 10 bases left between them. CDR3 size: 16 residues. The DNA of the CDR3 is TGTGCCAGCAGTTTAGCTCGGGGGGCGTCCTACAATGAGCAGTTCTTC. It codes for CASSLARGASYNEQFF.

The chain couples TRBV7-9 to TRBJ1-2; TRBD1 aligns across 9 bases. This CDR3 comprises 11 residues. V gave up 11 bases and J gave up 6 bases; unmatched junction bases: 4. Germline V gene data show CDR1 as SEHNR and CDR2 as FQNEAQ (reference sequence). CDR3 loop: CAGGQGNGYTF. The CDR3 DNA follows: TGTGCCGGCGGACAGGGGAATGGCTACACCTTC.

Note on this clonotype: This may be a read error: a much more frequent sequence differs by one nucleotide. Here the CDR3 omits its conserved ending phenylalanine or tryptophan, so a read error is the likely source. V is TRBV5-1 and J is TRBJ2-5; D perhaps matches TRBD2 (5 bases). Trimming cost V 7 bases and J 4 bases, with 14 bases left between them. The germline V gene has CDR1 SGHRS and CDR2 YFSETQ. The CDR3 consists of 13 residues. Here the CDR3 reads CASELDGGETQYI. In nucleotides, the CDR3 is TGCGCCAGCGAACTCGACGGAGGAGAGACCCAGTACATC.

In its sample, this clonotype was seen a few times. The rearrangement joins TRBV2 to TRBJ2-3; D gene ambiguous. V dropped 0 bases and J dropped 2 bases, with 9 bases sitting between them. The CDR3 length is 15 residues. Germline CDR1 and CDR2: SNHLY and FYNNEI. The CDR3 reads CASSEAYLYTDTQYF. Written as DNA, the CDR3 is TGTGCCAGCAGTGAAGCGTATTTATACACAGATACGCAGTATTTT.

This chain joins TRBV12-3 or TRBV12-4 and TRBJ2-5; TRBD2 aligns across 8 bases. The DNA end favors TRBJ2-7, so the J call may be wrong. The CDR3 sequence is 16 residues long. In DNA, the CDR3 is TGTGCCAGCAGTTTTCGCTCTGGCGGGGGGACCCCCGAGCAGTACTTC. Its translation: CASSFRSGGGTPEQYF.

This clonotype came up many times. The genes are TRBV2 and TRBJ2-1, with TRBD2 matching 13 bases. Germline CDR1 is SNHLY and CDR2 is FYNNEI. Germline trimming cut 7 bases from V and 6 bases from J; bases unmatched to any gene: 9. The CDR3 totals 16 residues. The CDR3 DNA reads as TGTGCCAGCATTCCGACTAGCGGGGGGTGGGGCAATGAGCAGTTCTTC. This encodes CASIPTSGGWGNEQFF.

The chain carries TRBV5-1 and TRBJ2-1; 12 bases line up with TRBD2. Germline assignment: CDR1 SGHRS and CDR2 YFSETQ. J gave up 7 bases and V 3 bases, and 5 bases lay outside the gene matches. This CDR3 is 15 amino acids long. The CDR3: CASSSLAGGQNEQFF. The CDR3 bases are TGCGCCAGCAGCTCTCTAGCGGGGGGGCAAAATGAGCAGTTCTTC.

The gene calls are TRBV5-1 and TRBJ1-1; the match to TRBD1 covers 12 bases. CDR1 is SGHRS and CDR2 is YFSETQ in the germline V gene. CDR3 length equals 16 residues. With 4 bases clipped from V and 4 bases from J, the junction kept 8 bases outside the gene matches. CDR3 DNA sequence: TGCGCCAGCAGCCGGGGGACAGGGGGCTCCGGCACTGAAGCTTTCTTT. Residues: CASSRGTGGSGTEAFF. The full variable domain, with the rest looked up from reference TRBV5-1 and TRBJ1-1, is KAGVTQTPRYLIKTRGQQVTLSCSPISGHRSVSWYQQTPGQGLQFLFEYFSETQRNKGNFPGRFSGRQFSNSRSEMNVSTLELGDSALYLCASSRGTGGSGTEAFFGQGTRLTVV.

The table lists this clonotype with a few counts. This chain uses TRBV20-1 with TRBJ2-3; 8 positions agree with TRBD2. CDR1 and CDR2 from the germline V gene are DFQATT and SNEGSKA (reference sequence). V shed 6 bases and J 3 bases; nucleotides not matched to a gene: 11. The CDR3 extends over 15 amino acids. The CDR3 DNA is TGCAGTGCCCGGTCGGGGGGGGGCCTTACAGATACGCAGTATTTT. Encoded protein: CSARSGGGLTDTQYF.

The genes are TRBV2 and TRBJ1-5; D perhaps matches TRBD1 (6 bases). Trimming left V 8 bases short and J 6 bases short, with 17 bases between. This CDR3 is built from 14 residues. The germline CDR1 and CDR2 sequences are SNHLY and FYNNEI. CDR3 bases: TGTGCCAGCCGGCGTTCAGGGGCTTTTCAGCCCCAGCATTTT. Residues: CASRRSGAFQPQHF.

The chain employs TRBV29-1 and TRBJ1-1, with 9 positions matching TRBD1. This CDR3 region has 15 residues. CDR1 is SQVTM, CDR2 ANQGSEA, per germline. The J segment lost 6 bases and the V segment lost 3 bases, leaving 11 bases of the junction unmatched. CDR3 coding DNA: TGCAGCGTTGAGACGTTACAGGGGGCTTTCTCTGAAGCTTTCTTT. Protein: CSVETLQGAFSEAFF.